This T cell receptor beta chain emerged from a study of graft-versus-host responses after intestinal transplantation. Study in general: Recipients obtained multivisceral, liver-intestinal, or isolated intestinal transplants. Induction using anti-thymocyte globulin, followed by tacrolimus and steroids for around 3 years, was given to all recipients. Findings and limits, study-wide: Some GvH clones were seen earlier in gut or blood, suggesting intestinal origin. Peak GvH clone levels in circulation were associated with early post-transplant HvG declines.

Note on this clone: Its antigen is not identified.

Deletions cut 3 bases from V and 0 bases from J, with 12 bases between. The CDR3 runs to 17 residues. CDR1 is LNHDA, CDR2 SQIVND, per germline (reference sequence). This table comes from immunoSEQ multiplex PCR, and its TCRdb copy is limited to in-frame clones, with some not included. This table has about 98,000 clones, less than 90% appearing once. The receptor was isolated from a human donor who received an intestinal transplant. The sample in question was unstimulated CD8+ T cells sorted from spleen or lymph node cells, obtained before intestinal transplant. The chain carries TRBV19 and TRBJ2-6, with D possibly being TRBD1 or TRBD2 (5 bases each). In DNA form, the CDR3 reads TGTGCCAGTAGTATTGAGGGGCCGTTCTCTGGGGCCAACGTCCTGACTTTC. Translation gives CASSIEGPFSGANVLTF.